The 32 T cell receptor beta chains presented below share a single source sample, sequenced in a study of blood T cell repertoires in COVID-19. The protocol was immunoSEQ multiplex PCR, while the TCRdb copy is restricted to in-frame clones and leaves out a portion. The data hold some 200,000 clones, with about 93% observed a single time. The sequenced material came from peripheral blood. The origin of the receptors is a man younger than 40 with COVID-19, enrolled during active disease.

The sample holds one count of this clone. V gene TRBV7-9 combines with J gene TRBJ1-5, with TRBD1 matching over 7 bases. CDR1 SEHNR and CDR2 FQNEAQ come from the germline V gene (reference sequence). There are 14 residues in the CDR3. V lost 5 bases, J lost 4 bases, and 5 bases stayed unmatched. In DNA, the CDR3 is TGTGCCAGCAGCGCCGGGACAGATAATCAGCCCCAGCATTTT. It yields the protein CASSAGTDNQPQHF.

Points on this clone: The same CDR3 can be traced to other DNA sequences in this sample. CDR3: CASSTGNYGYTF. The DNA for the CDR3 is TGTGCCAGCAGTACAGGGAACTATGGCTACACCTTC. The rearrangement joins TRBV12-3 or TRBV12-4 to TRBJ1-2; weak D call: TRBD1 (6 bases). Deletions cut 5 bases from V and 2 bases from J, with 6 bases between. The CDR3 spans 12 residues.

The chain has TRBV19 and TRBJ2-7; tentatively, D is TRBD1 (6 bases). The CDR3 contains 16 residues. Trimming took off 4 bases at V and 2 bases at J, with 18 bases between the two ends. Germline CDR1 is LNHDA and CDR2 is SQIVND (reference sequence). CDR3 coding DNA: TGTGCCAGTAGTAGCCAGGTCAGGGGCCCCACCTACGAGCAGTACTTC. This translates into CASSSQVRGPTYEQYF.

This chain joins TRBV7-7 and TRBJ2-5; 9 nucleotides match TRBD1. V lost 4 bases, J lost 6 bases, and 6 bases stayed unmatched. The CDR3 spans 14 residues. The V gene's germline CDR1 is SSHAT and CDR2 FNYEAQ (reference sequence). In DNA, the CDR3 is TGTGCCAGCAGCTACGGACAGGGGCAGAAGACCCAGTACTTC. It encodes CASSYGQGQKTQYF.

This chain uses TRBV14 with TRBJ1-6, with D hard to call. V lost 1 base, J lost 8 bases, and 6 bases lay in between. Germline loops: CDR1 SGHDN, CDR2 FVKESK. The CDR3 runs 13 residues. CDR3 nucleotides: TGTGCCAGCAGCCAAGTCGGGGATTCACCCCTCCACTTT. Its protein product is CASSQVGDSPLHF.

The chain couples TRBV18 to TRBJ2-3, with 8 bases lining up with TRBD1. After removal of 2 bases from V and 1 base from J, the junction contained 2 bases not matched to a gene. CDR1 and CDR2 from the germline V gene are KGHSH and LQKENI. The CDR3 length is 15 residues. The CDR3 sequence is CASSPKTGGTDTQYF. CDR3 coding DNA: TGTGCCAGCTCACCAAAGACAGGGGGCACAGATACGCAGTATTTT.

This rearrangement joins TRBV3-1 (or the pseudogene TRBV3-2) to TRBJ2-3; tentative D call: TRBD2 (7 bases). CDR1 is LGHDT and CDR2 is YNNKEL in the germline V gene (reference sequence). The CDR3 contains 16 residues. Trimming took 1 base from V and 3 from J, leaving 14 bases between them. CDR3 sequence reads: CASSQARGLWTDTQYF. The CDR3 DNA reads TGTGCCAGCAGCCAAGCCAGGGGACTATGGACAGATACGCAGTATTTT.

The CDR3 nucleotides read TGCGCCAGCAGCCAAGTCACCGGGACAGGGGATACCTACGAGCAGTACTTC. This translates into CASSQVTGTGDTYEQYF. The V gene is TRBV4-1, the J gene TRBJ2-7; 10 bases map to TRBD1. Trimming cost V 1 base and J 2 bases; bases outside gene matches: 8. The CDR3 has 17 amino acids. Per germline, CDR1 MGHRA and CDR2 YSYEKL.

The chain uses TRBV27 and TRBJ1-1; D call uncertain. The CDR3 length is 13 residues. Per germline, CDR1 MNHEY and CDR2 SMNVEV (reference sequence). V was pared by 2 bases and J by 1 base, with 5 bases between. The CDR3 loop reads CASSLGRNTEAFF. For the CDR3, the DNA is TGTGCCAGCAGTTTAGGGCGGAACACTGAAGCTTTCTTT.

This clone was found a few times. This chain connects TRBV12-3 or TRBV12-4 to TRBJ1-5; TRBD1 aligns across 9 bases. Trimming cost V 8 bases and J 6 bases; bases outside gene matches: 5. The CDR3 has 13 amino acids. CDR3 DNA: TGTGCCAGCGGACAGGGGCGTCTTCAGCCCCAGCATTTT. Its translation: CASGQGRLQPQHF.

The genes are TRBV7-9 and TRBJ2-1, with 8 positions matching TRBD1. In germline, CDR1 is SEHNR, CDR2 FQNEAQ (reference sequence). This CDR3 is built from 13 residues. Losses at the gene ends were 7 bases for V and 2 bases for J; bases not matched to a gene: 1. CDR3 nucleotide sequence: TGTGCCAGCACGACAGGGGCCTACAATGAGCAGTTCTTC. Protein product: CASTTGAYNEQFF.

The chain is built from TRBV5-6 and TRBJ2-5; D may be TRBD1 (6 bases). This CDR3 comprises 14 residues. CDR1 is SGHDT and CDR2 is YYEEEE in the germline V gene. Trimming took off 1 base at V and 5 bases at J, with 12 bases between the two ends. DNA of the CDR3: TGTGCCAGCAGCTTGAATCACAGGGCGGAGACCCAGTACTTC. Its translation: CASSLNHRAETQYF.

This chain joins TRBV9 and TRBJ1-3; D call uncertain. The CDR3 contains 14 residues. The germline V gene has CDR1 SGDLS and CDR2 YYNGEE. V was pared by 2 bases and J by 4 bases, with 10 bases between. CDR3 region: CASSVDEVGNTIYF. The CDR3 bases are TGTGCCAGCAGCGTCGACGAGGTGGGAAACACCATATATTTT.

The chain couples TRBV19 to TRBJ1-1; TRBD1 might be the D (5 bases). Germline V lookup: CDR1 LNHDA, CDR2 SQIVND (reference sequence). CDR3 size: 14 residues. V was trimmed by 4 bases and J by 8 bases, leaving 17 bases between them. The CDR3 spells CASSTGQVPAEAFF. CDR3 nucleotide sequence: TGTGCCAGTAGTACCGGACAAGTTCCGGCAGAAGCTTTCTTT.

The chain couples TRBV19 to TRBJ2-1, with 7 bases that match TRBD2. The CDR3 is 14 residues long. J gave up 4 bases and V 5 bases, and 5 bases lay outside the gene matches. Per germline, CDR1 LNHDA and CDR2 SQIVND (reference sequence). The CDR3 DNA follows: TGTGCCAGTAGTGGGGGGGACCCTTACAATGAGCAGTTCTTC. This sequence encodes CASSGGDPYNEQFF.

The chain has TRBV4-1 and TRBJ2-1; no clear D. Trimming removed 0 bases at V and 3 bases at J, with 12 bases between. This CDR3 has 16 residues. Germline CDR1 MGHRA, CDR2 YSYEKL. CDR3 residues: CASSQDSQIYYNEQFF. DNA for the CDR3: TGCGCCAGCAGCCAAGATAGCCAGATTTACTACAATGAGCAGTTCTTC.

The CDR3 reads CASSMRQGSDTQYF. The DNA for the CDR3 is TGTGCCAGTAGTATGAGGCAGGGTTCAGATACGCAGTATTTT. V gene TRBV19 combines with J gene TRBJ2-3; D perhaps matches TRBD1 (5 bases). V shed 3 bases and J shed 4 bases, with 11 bases lying between them. The CDR3 consists of 14 residues. The germline V gene has CDR1 LNHDA and CDR2 SQIVND (reference sequence). The whole variable domain, remainder taken from reference TRBV19 and TRBJ2-3, is DGGITQSPKYLFRKEGQNVTLSCEQNLNHDAMYWYRQDPGQGLRLIYYSQIVNDFQKGDIAEGYSVSREKKESFPLTVTSAQKNPTAFYLCASSMRQGSDTQYFGPGTRLTVL.

The genes are TRBV2 and TRBJ1-6; 10 bases align to TRBD1. V lost 7 bases, J lost 7 bases, and 10 bases stayed unmatched. The CDR3 covers 16 residues. Germline CDR1 reads SNHLY; CDR2 reads FYNNEI. In DNA form, the CDR3 reads TGTGCCAGCACCCGCCGGACAGGGGGGTTCAATTCACCCCTCCACTTT. Protein product: CASTRRTGGFNSPLHF.

This clone showed up just once. This chain joins TRBV7-3 and TRBJ2-2; the match to TRBD1 covers 9 bases. Germline lookup yields CDR1 SGHTA and CDR2 FQGTGA. J was trimmed by 2 bases and V by 5 bases; bases with no gene match: 3. The CDR3 is made up of 15 amino acids. In DNA, the CDR3 is TGTGCCAGCAGCCCGGGACAGGGAAACACCGGGGAGCTGTTTTTT. It is translated as CASSPGQGNTGELFF.

The rearrangement links TRBV24-1 to TRBJ2-3; TRBD1 matches at 8 bases. V lost 9 bases and J lost 5; bases outside the gene matches: 6. Per the germline V gene, CDR1 is KGHDR and CDR2 is SFDVKD. The CDR3 has 13 amino acids. In DNA form, the CDR3 reads TGTGCCACCGCGGACAGGGTGGGAGATACGCAGTATTTT. Translated: CATADRVGDTQYF.

The chain has TRBV4-2 and TRBJ2-2; TRBD2 matches 8 bases. The CDR3 sequence is 18 residues long. The V and J ends lost 1 base and 5 bases, in that order; junction bases with no gene match: 12. Germline-derived CDR1 and CDR2 are LGHNA and YNFKEQ. CDR3 coding DNA: TGTGCCAGCAGCCAAGTTAGCGGGGCCAATTTGGGTACCGGGGAGCTGTTTTTT. Its protein is CASSQVSGANLGTGELFF.

This chain connects TRBV21-1 to TRBJ1-2; whether TRBD1, the table's D call, matches the DNA was not checked. TRBV21-1 is deemed a pseudogene. This CDR3 is 18 amino acids long. The CDR3 DNA reads as TGTGCCAGCAGCAGGGACAGGGGGCGAGAAAGCCCAAACTATGGCTACACCTTC. Its protein product is CASSRDRGRESPNYGYTF.

This chain connects TRBV19 to TRBJ2-1; a possible D gene is TRBD1 (5 bases). V lost 3 bases and J lost 2, with 11 bases in between. This CDR3 region has 15 residues. Germline V CDR1 and CDR2: LNHDA, SQIVND (reference sequence). The CDR3 sequence is CASSIDRTAYNEQFF. The CDR3 nucleotides read TGTGCCAGTAGTATCGACAGAACAGCCTACAATGAGCAGTTCTTC.

This chain connects TRBV12-5 to TRBJ2-7, with TRBD2 identical over 7 bases. Trimming cost V 4 bases and J 1 base; bases outside gene matches: 13. The CDR3 extends over 17 amino acids. From germline, CDR1 is LGHNT and CDR2 FRNRAP. The CDR3 sequence is CASGSQKGGITSYEQYF. Written as DNA, the CDR3 is TGTGCTAGTGGTTCACAAAAGGGAGGGATAACATCCTACGAGCAGTACTTC.

This chain joins TRBV5-1 and TRBJ1-4; D ambiguous. Germline lookup yields CDR1 SGHRS and CDR2 YFSETQ. V dropped 4 bases and J dropped 0 bases, with 10 bases sitting between them. This CDR3 has 15 residues. Written as DNA, the CDR3 is TGCGCCAGCAGCGCGGACTTTGCAACTAATGAAAAACTGTTTTTT. This encodes CASSADFATNEKLFF.

This rearrangement joins TRBV11-1 to TRBJ2-2; weak D call: TRBD2 (6 bases). CDR1 SGHAT and CDR2 FQDESV come from the germline V gene (reference sequence). Trimming shortened V by 4 bases and J by 0 bases, and 12 bases separated the two germline ends. The CDR3 contains 16 residues. For the CDR3, the DNA is TGTGCCAGCAGCTCCCCGGGCGGGGCGAACACCGGGGAGCTGTTTTTT. It is translated as CASSSPGGANTGELFF.

The chain has TRBV2 and TRBJ1-1; 9 bases fit TRBD1. The CDR3 totals 13 residues. Germline-derived CDR1 and CDR2 are SNHLY and FYNNEI. Trimming at V came to 5 bases and at J to 11 bases, leaving 9 bases not matched to a gene. This chain's CDR3 is CASSRGQGIAAFF. The DNA of the CDR3 is TGTGCCAGCAGTAGGGGACAGGGAATCGCGGCTTTCTTT. The full variable domain, its missing parts supplied by reference TRBV2 and TRBJ1-1, is EPEVTQTPSHQVTQMGQEVILRCVPISNHLYFYWYRQILGQKVEFLVSFYNNEISEKSEIFDDQFSVERPDGSNFTLKIRSTKLEDSAMYFCASSRGQGIAAFFGQGTRLTVV.

The CDR3 DNA reads as TGTGCCAGCAGTCCTTCGACAGGGGCAGGGGGGAACACTGAAGCTTTCTTT. This translates into CASSPSTGAGGNTEAFF. The chain recombines TRBV6-6 with TRBJ1-1; 8 nucleotides match TRBD1. V was pared by 5 bases and J by 1 base, with 12 bases of the junction left unmatched. The CDR3 runs 17 residues. CDR1 MNHNY and CDR2 SVGAGI come from the germline V gene (reference sequence).

The genes are TRBV7-9 and TRBJ1-1, with D hard to call. Trimming shortened V by 4 bases and J by 4 bases, and 7 bases separated the two germline ends. CDR1 SEHNR and CDR2 FQNEAQ come from the germline V gene (reference sequence). The CDR3 has 12 amino acids. This chain's CDR3 is CASSSVVTEAFF. CDR3 sequence (DNA): TGTGCCAGCAGCTCGGTAGTCACTGAAGCTTTCTTT.

The chain joins TRBV6-5 to TRBJ1-1; no clear D. The length of the CDR3 is 15 residues. CDR1 and CDR2 from the germline V gene are MNHEY and SVGAGI. V lost 6 bases, J lost 1 base, and 15 bases lay in between. CDR3 nucleotide sequence: TGTGCCAGCAGCCTCCACCCCAAGCCGAACACTGAAGCTTTCTTT. Translating gives CASSLHPKPNTEAFF.

As concerns this clone: Other DNA sequences within the sample encode an identical CDR3. The rearrangement joins TRBV9 to TRBJ2-2; unclear D gene. V gave up 0 bases and J gave up 4 bases, with 7 bases separating them. The germline V gene encodes CDR1 SGDLS and CDR2 YYNGEE. This CDR3 comprises 14 residues. CDR3 residues: CASSVAAGTGELFF. In DNA, the CDR3 is TGTGCCAGCAGCGTAGCGGCAGGCACCGGGGAGCTGTTTTTT.

This chain joins TRBV25-1 and TRBJ1-2, with 7 bases aligning to TRBD1. Losses at the gene ends were 4 bases for V and 2 bases for J; bases not matched to a gene: 1. The CDR3 spans 13 residues. Germline values: CDR1 MGHDK, CDR2 SYGVNS. The CDR3 DNA follows: TGTGCCAGCAGTGTGGGACAGAACTATGGCTACACCTTC. This translates into CASSVGQNYGYTF.